The 2 T cell receptor beta chains given below trace back to one sample, sequenced in a study of T cell responses to AZD1222 COVID-19 vaccine. Assay: immunoSEQ multiplex PCR; the TCRdb copy retains only in-frame clones and omits some. The data hold around 84,000 clones, with almost 90% observed a single time. The source material was peripheral blood, sampled on day 0 of MenACWY control vaccination. The receptors were sampled from an adult in good health.

Only one count was recorded for this clone. This chain joins TRBV11-2 and TRBJ2-5; TRBD1 or TRBD2 may be the D gene (5 bases each). CDR3 length: 15 amino acids. The V gene's germline CDR1 is SGHAT and CDR2 FQNNGV. The ends were cut back, 5 bases at V and 8 bases at J, with 21 bases in the middle. This chain's CDR3 is CASSEGRSRDGTQYF. The CDR3 DNA sequence: TGTGCCAGCAGCGAGGGAAGGAGCCGGGACGGAACCCAGTACTTC.

The chain combines TRBV7-8 with TRBJ2-7; D remains ambiguous. This CDR3 has 14 amino acids. Germline CDR1 reads SGHVS; CDR2 reads FQNEAQ. The V end was cut by 5 bases, the J end by 3 bases, with 14 bases between. Here the CDR3 reads CASSPHASIYEQYF. DNA for the CDR3: TGTGCCAGCAGCCCACACGCCTCGATCTACGAGCAGTACTTC.